The TCR beta chain described here comes from a study of response to subunit inactivated influenza vaccine. Study-level findings and limits: Each seasonal flu vaccination may recruit only limited new T cells, authors suggested.

TCRdb re-derived calls from the RT-PCR reads in MiXCR, one entry per CDR3 protein. This table has fewer than 700,000 distinct CDR3 sequences, 13% appearing once. In the case of this clonotype: Its antigen is not identified.

The sample here was PBMCs from blood, taken about 6 weeks after vaccination. The TCR was taken from a man aged 50 or older who received an inactivated influenza vaccine.

CDR3: CASRGEGLPNTGELFF. The CDR3 nucleotides read TGTGCCAGCAGGGGGGAGGGACTCCCGAACACCGGGGAGCTGTTTTTT. The J gene is TRBJ2-2, the V gene TRBV2; TRBD2 matches at 7 bases. The CDR3 extends over 16 amino acids. Germline V gives CDR1 SNHLY, CDR2 FYNNEI. With V trimmed by 6 bases and J by 0 bases, 7 bases remained unmatched.